The 21 T cell receptor beta chains in this list originate from one sample, sequenced in a study of blood T cells in healthy people across ages (dated by TCRdb to between 2015 and 2017). Receptor amplification or capture employed 5' RACE. Instrument on record: Illumina HiSeq 2500. The second PCR ran for about 6 to 12 cycles and used a J-beta primer mix along with a sample-barcoded 5' primer. TCRdb took the public reads, trimmed them with fastp at Q25, ran MiXCR for clone calling and kept in-frame beta chains. Every distinct CDR3 protein forms one entry, paired with its most common genes and DNA. In all, the sample holds approximately 1.5 million distinct CDR3 sequences, and about 35% of those were seen once. Of the sample, around 10% is held by the ten largest clones. The material sequenced was blood. These receptors were taken from a woman between 25 and 40 years old in good health.

This clonotype was recorded at least ten times. The chain has TRBV12-3 or TRBV12-4 and TRBJ1-2; possibly TRBD1 for D (6 bases). The V and J ends lost 2 bases and 2 bases respectively, with 12 bases between them. The length of the CDR3 is 15 residues. The CDR3, as DNA: TGTGCCAGCAGTTTAAGGCAGGGGAGCAACTATGGCTACACCTTC. Its protein product is CASSLRQGSNYGYTF.

This clonotype has more than one count but fewer than ten. The V and J genes are TRBV7-8 and TRBJ2-7; D is ambiguous. The CDR3 is 18 amino acids. CDR1 and CDR2 (germline): SGHVS, FQNEAQ. The V end was cut by 1 base, the J end by 2 bases, with 21 bases between. CDR3 bases: TGTGCCAGCAGCTTAGAGGCTTGGCAGCCGACATCCACCTACGAGCAGTACTTC. Protein: CASSLEAWQPTSTYEQYF.

The CDR3 sequence: CASSRGDRRDGYTF. The CDR3, as DNA: TGCGCCAGCTCACGGGGGGACCGGCGGGATGGCTACACCTTC. The chain has TRBV5-1 and TRBJ1-2; perhaps TRBD1 as D (5 bases). The CDR3 length is 14 residues. CDR1 and CDR2 (germline): SGHRS, YFSETQ. The V end was cut by 7 bases, the J end by 6 bases, with 19 bases between. The full variable domain, in which reference TRBV5-1 and TRBJ1-2 provide the parts outside the CDR3, is KAGVTQTPRYLIKTRGQQVTLSCSPISGHRSVSWYQQTPGQGLQFLFEYFSETQRNKGNFPGRFSGRQFSNSRSEMNVSTLELGDSALYLCASSRGDRRDGYTFGSGTRLTVV.

The chain carries TRBV5-1 and TRBJ2-3; D perhaps matches TRBD2 (6 bases). Germline CDR1 SGHRS, CDR2 YFSETQ. The CDR3 loop spans 15 amino acids. Trimming removed 4 bases at V and 2 bases at J, with 14 bases between. CDR3 coding DNA: TGCGCCAGCAGCCCCGGAGGGGAGCCCACAGATACGCAGTATTTT. Its protein product is CASSPGGEPTDTQYF.

V usage is TRBV2 and J usage is TRBJ2-7; D tentatively fits TRBD1 or TRBD2 (5 bases each). The CDR3 covers 14 residues. Trimming removed 7 bases from V and 3 bases from J, with 16 bases in between. The germline gives CDR1 SNHLY, CDR2 FYNNEI. The CDR3 region has the DNA TGTGCCAGCATGGGACGGACCAAAAACTACGAGCAGTACTTC. Protein sequence: CASMGRTKNYEQYF.

This clonotype was detected a few times. This chain uses TRBV9 with TRBJ2-4; TRBD1 matches 8 bases. The CDR3 is 14 residues long. Trimming removed 8 bases from V and 6 bases from J; junction bases left unmatched: 10. Germline loops: CDR1 SGDLS, CDR2 YYNGEE. The CDR3 is CASSTGGSGNIQYF. The CDR3 DNA follows: TGTGCCAGTAGTACAGGGGGGTCGGGAAACATTCAGTACTTC.

V is TRBV7-3 and J is TRBJ1-5; 7 bases match TRBD1. Germline V lookup: CDR1 SGHTA, CDR2 FQGTGA. The CDR3 consists of 17 residues. Trimming removed 5 bases from V and 2 bases from J; junction bases left unmatched: 12. The CDR3 nucleotides are TGTGCCAGCAGCCATGGAAAGGGGGCGCGAGGCAATCAGCCCCAGCATTTT. Its protein product is CASSHGKGARGNQPQHF.

This clonotype was observed a handful of times. CDR3: CSASQVSGANVLTF. The CDR3 bases are TGCAGTGCTAGTCAAGTCTCTGGGGCCAACGTCCTGACTTTC. J is TRBJ2-6 and V is TRBV20-1; D gene ambiguous. The CDR3 has 14 residues. Germline lookup yields CDR1 DFQATT and CDR2 SNEGSKA (reference sequence). V lost 3 bases and J lost 0, with 6 bases in between.

The table lists this clonotype with a count of one. The genes are TRBV5-1 and TRBJ1-3; the match to TRBD1 covers 7 bases. J lost 3 bases, V lost 0 bases, and 3 bases had no gene match. This CDR3 has 15 amino acids. Germline CDR1 reads SGHRS; CDR2 reads YFSETQ. The CDR3 DNA reads TGCGCCAGCAGCTTGGAAGGGGGCAGTGGAAACACCATATATTTT. This encodes CASSLEGGSGNTIYF.

This clonotype was counted a few times. The rearrangement uses TRBV3-1 and TRBJ2-3; weak D call: TRBD2 (5 bases). The CDR3 is made up of 15 amino acids. V shed 0 bases and J shed 6 bases, with 13 bases lying between them. CDR1 is LGHDT, CDR2 YNNKEL, per germline (reference sequence). The CDR3 here is CASSQDPEASDTQYF. The CDR3 nucleotides read TGTGCCAGCAGCCAAGATCCGGAGGCCTCCGATACGCAGTATTTT.

The V and J genes are TRBV9 and TRBJ2-1; 10 bases match TRBD2. Per germline, CDR1 SGDLS and CDR2 YYNGEE. The junction had 9 bases not matched to a gene; V was cut back by 3 bases and J by 9 bases. The CDR3 has 15 residues. The CDR3 sequence: CASSGLAGVVGEQFF. CDR3 sequence (DNA): TGTGCCAGCAGCGGGCTAGCGGGAGTAGTGGGTGAGCAGTTCTTC.

This chain joins TRBV19 and TRBJ2-1; maybe TRBD1 (5 bases). Trimming removed 8 bases at V and 5 bases at J, with 10 bases between. Germline V gene data show CDR1 as LNHDA and CDR2 as SQIVND (reference sequence). This CDR3 contains 12 residues. The CDR3 loop reads CASGVGDNEQFF. CDR3 bases: TGTGCCAGTGGGGTAGGGGACAATGAGCAGTTCTTC.

This chain links TRBV9 with TRBJ1-1; D call uncertain. The V and J ends lost 4 bases and 6 bases respectively, with 22 bases between them. Looked up from germline, CDR1 is SGDLS and CDR2 is YYNGEE. The CDR3 loop spans 16 amino acids. The CDR3 here is CASSPAAGRTASEAFF. CDR3 nucleotides: TGTGCCAGCAGCCCAGCGGCGGGCCGAACAGCGTCTGAAGCTTTCTTT.

The gene calls are TRBV27 and TRBJ2-7, with unresolved D. The CDR3 loop spans 14 amino acids. The ends were cut back, 6 bases at V and 6 bases at J, with 18 bases in the middle. Per the germline V gene, CDR1 is MNHEY and CDR2 is SMNVEV (reference sequence). CDR3 coding DNA: TGTGCCAGCAGCCTCGACGGGTACCTGAGCGAGCAGTACTTC. This codes for CASSLDGYLSEQYF.

This clonotype was seen many times. The genes are TRBV5-1 and TRBJ2-3, with D possibly being TRBD2 (6 bases). Germline CDR1 SGHRS, CDR2 YFSETQ. The V gene lost 3 bases and the J gene lost 6 bases, with 20 bases spanning the gap. There are 16 residues in the CDR3. The CDR3 is CASSWTGRESQDTQYF. In DNA form, the CDR3 reads TGCGCCAGCAGCTGGACCGGACGGGAGAGTCAGGATACGCAGTATTTT.

The chain has TRBV28 and TRBJ2-1; 8 nucleotides line up with TRBD1. V was clipped by 0 bases and J by 13 bases; unmatched bases: 14. The CDR3 runs 16 residues. Germline V lookup: CDR1 MDHEN, CDR2 SYDVKM. CDR3 amino acids: CASSLWGAGGPGTQFF. CDR3 sequence (DNA): TGTGCCAGCAGTTTATGGGGGGCAGGGGGCCCTGGGACCCAGTTCTTC.

The rearrangement links TRBV12-5 to TRBJ1-1; D perhaps matches TRBD1 (5 bases). CDR3 length equals 12 residues. Germline CDR1 and CDR2: LGHNT and FRNRAP. V was shortened by 6 bases and J by 8 bases, with 13 bases between the two germline ends. This CDR3 is CASGLDSFEAFF. The CDR3 region has the DNA TGTGCTAGTGGGCTTGACAGTTTCGAAGCTTTCTTT.

The chain couples TRBV7-2 to TRBJ2-2; D is possibly TRBD1 (6 bases). Germline lookup yields CDR1 SGHTA and CDR2 FQGNSA. This CDR3 contains 16 residues. Trimming removed 6 bases from V and 0 bases from J, with 14 bases in between. The CDR3 is CASRKPGTSNTGELFF. The CDR3 DNA reads as TGTGCCAGCAGGAAACCCGGGACATCGAACACCGGGGAGCTGTTTTTT. The full variable domain, with the rest looked up from reference TRBV7-2 and TRBJ2-2, is GAGVSQSPSNKVTEKGKDVELRCDPISGHTALYWYRQSLGQGLEFLIYFQGNSAPDKSGLPSDRFSAERTGGSVSTLTIQRTQQEDSAVYLCASRKPGTSNTGELFFGEGSRLTVL.

Worth noting for this clonotype: Mismatch with germline at one junction end may stem from a read error. The chain employs TRBV2 and TRBJ2-7, with 8 bases identical to TRBD1. CDR1 and CDR2 from the germline V gene are SNHLY and FYNNEI. CDR3 length: 16 residues. CDR3 residues: CTSSVTSDRASYEQYF. The CDR3 DNA follows: TGTACCAGCAGTGTCACTTCGGACAGGGCGTCCTACGAGCAGTACTTC.

This clonotype has at least ten counts. The chain employs TRBV5-1 and TRBJ2-1; D is uncertain. Germline lookup yields CDR1 SGHRS and CDR2 YFSETQ. This CDR3 is built from 15 residues. Between the trimmed V and J ends, which lost 4 bases and 0 bases, there was a span of 11 bases. The chain's CDR3 is CASSKDGSSYNEQFF. DNA of the CDR3: TGCGCCAGCAGCAAGGACGGAAGCTCCTACAATGAGCAGTTCTTC.

V and J are TRBV10-3 and TRBJ2-1, with TRBD2 matching 11 bases. Unmatched junction bases numbered 14, after V lost 10 bases and J lost 9 bases. CDR1 is ENHRY and CDR2 is SYGVKD in the germline V gene. There are 15 residues in the CDR3. CDR3 residues: CATQGLAGSYGEQFF. CDR3 DNA: TGTGCCACACAAGGACTAGCGGGCAGTTACGGTGAGCAGTTCTTC.